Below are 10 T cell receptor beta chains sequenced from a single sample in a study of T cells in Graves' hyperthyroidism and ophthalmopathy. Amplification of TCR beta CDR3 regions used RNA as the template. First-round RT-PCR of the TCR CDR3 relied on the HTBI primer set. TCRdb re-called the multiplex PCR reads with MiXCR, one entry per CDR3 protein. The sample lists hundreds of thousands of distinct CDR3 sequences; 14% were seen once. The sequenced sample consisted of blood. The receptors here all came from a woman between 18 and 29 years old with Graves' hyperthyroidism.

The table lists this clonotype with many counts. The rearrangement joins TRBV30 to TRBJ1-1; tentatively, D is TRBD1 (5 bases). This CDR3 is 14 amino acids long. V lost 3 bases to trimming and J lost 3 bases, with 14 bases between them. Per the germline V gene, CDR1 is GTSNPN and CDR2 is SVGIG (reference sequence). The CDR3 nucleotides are TGTGCCTGGAGCCCAAAGGGGAAGGACACTGAAGCTTTCTTT. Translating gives CAWSPKGKDTEAFF.

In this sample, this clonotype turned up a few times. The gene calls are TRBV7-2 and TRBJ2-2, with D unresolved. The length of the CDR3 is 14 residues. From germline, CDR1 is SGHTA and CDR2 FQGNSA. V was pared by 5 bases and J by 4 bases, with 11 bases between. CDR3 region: CASSPWDLTGELFF. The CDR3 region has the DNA TGTGCCAGCAGCCCGTGGGATCTCACCGGGGAGCTGTTTTTT.

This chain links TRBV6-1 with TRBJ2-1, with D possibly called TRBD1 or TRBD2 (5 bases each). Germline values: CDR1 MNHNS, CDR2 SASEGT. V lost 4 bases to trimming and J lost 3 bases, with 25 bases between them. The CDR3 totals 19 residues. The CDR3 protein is CASSGAHLGDPVGYNEQFF. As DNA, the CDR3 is TGTGCCAGCAGTGGAGCCCACCTGGGGGACCCCGTTGGCTACAATGAGCAGTTCTTC.

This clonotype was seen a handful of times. The CDR3 protein is CATADRRNQPQHF. DNA of the CDR3: TGTGCCACCGCGGACAGGCGCAATCAGCCCCAGCATTTT. This rearrangement joins TRBV19 to TRBJ1-5, with 7 bases lining up with TRBD1. V dropped 10 bases and J dropped 2; count of bases not matched to a gene: 5. There are 13 residues in the CDR3. Per the germline V gene, CDR1 is LNHDA and CDR2 is SQIVND (reference sequence).

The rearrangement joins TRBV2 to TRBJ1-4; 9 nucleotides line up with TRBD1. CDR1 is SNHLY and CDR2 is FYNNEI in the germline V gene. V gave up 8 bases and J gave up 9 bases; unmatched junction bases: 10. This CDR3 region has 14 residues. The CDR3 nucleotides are TGTGCCAGCGGATCTGACAGGGGGTCGAAAAAACTGTTTTTT. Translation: CASGSDRGSKKLFF.

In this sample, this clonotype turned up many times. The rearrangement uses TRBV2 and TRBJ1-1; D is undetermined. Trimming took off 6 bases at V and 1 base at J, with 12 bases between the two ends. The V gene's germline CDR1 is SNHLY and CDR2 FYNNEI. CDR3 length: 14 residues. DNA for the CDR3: TGTGCCAGCAGCGCCCCCGTTGCGAACACTGAAGCTTTCTTT. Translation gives CASSAPVANTEAFF.

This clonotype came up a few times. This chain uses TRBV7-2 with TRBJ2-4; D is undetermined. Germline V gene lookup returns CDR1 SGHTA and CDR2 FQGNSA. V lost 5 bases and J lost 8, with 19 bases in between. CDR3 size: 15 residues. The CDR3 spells CASSRRGPQLDIQYF. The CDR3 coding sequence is TGTGCCAGCAGCCGTCGAGGCCCCCAACTGGACATTCAGTACTTC.

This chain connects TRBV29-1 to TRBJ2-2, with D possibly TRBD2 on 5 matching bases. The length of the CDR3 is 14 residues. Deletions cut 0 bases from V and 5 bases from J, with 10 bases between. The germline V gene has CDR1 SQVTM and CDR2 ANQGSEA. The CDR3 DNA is TGCAGCGTTGAAGATCTGAGGGAAACCGGGGAGCTGTTTTTT. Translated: CSVEDLRETGELFF.

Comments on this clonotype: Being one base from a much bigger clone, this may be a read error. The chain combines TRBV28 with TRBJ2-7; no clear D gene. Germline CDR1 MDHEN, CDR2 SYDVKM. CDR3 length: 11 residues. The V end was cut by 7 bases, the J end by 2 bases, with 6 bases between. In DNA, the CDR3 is TGTGCCAGCACCTCCCCCTACGAGCAGTACTTC. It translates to CASTSPYEQYF.

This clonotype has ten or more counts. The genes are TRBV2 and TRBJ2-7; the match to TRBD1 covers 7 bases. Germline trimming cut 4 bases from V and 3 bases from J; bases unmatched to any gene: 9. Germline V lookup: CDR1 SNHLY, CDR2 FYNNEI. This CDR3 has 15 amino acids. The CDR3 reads CASSGGTVPDYEQYF. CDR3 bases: TGTGCCAGCAGTGGGGGGACAGTTCCAGACTACGAGCAGTACTTC.